Sequencing of this TCR beta chain was carried out in a study of early T cells in non-severe SARS-CoV-2 infection. Study as a whole: The authors sequenced bulk RNA from unsorted whole blood, leaving chains unpaired. Findings and limits, study-wide: Anti-spike CD8 responses were favored by VDJdb matching, which missed private and CD4 specificities.

This clonotype was seen ten or more times. Its specificity is not known. The ends were cut back, 6 bases at V and 3 bases at J, with 14 bases in the middle. The CDR3 is 14 amino acids. CDR1 is MNHNS, CDR2 SASEGT, per germline. Researchers attached unique molecular identifiers to individual cDNA molecules. Each CDR3 protein gets one entry after TCRdb re-called the 5' RACE reads with MiXCR. There are tens of thousands of distinct CDR3 sequences in the sample; around 5.8% occur only once, and 4.5% to 5.5% lies in the top ten. The receptor was derived from an adult who was a healthcare worker with PCR-confirmed SARS-CoV-2 infection or an uninfected control (not recorded which). This chain uses TRBV6-1 with TRBJ1-1; D is perhaps TRBD1 (6 bases). Sequencing input: whole blood. CDR3 DNA sequence: TGTGCCAGCAGCTCCTTCAGGGGTGACACTGAAGCTTTCTTT. It yields the protein CASSSFRGDTEAFF.